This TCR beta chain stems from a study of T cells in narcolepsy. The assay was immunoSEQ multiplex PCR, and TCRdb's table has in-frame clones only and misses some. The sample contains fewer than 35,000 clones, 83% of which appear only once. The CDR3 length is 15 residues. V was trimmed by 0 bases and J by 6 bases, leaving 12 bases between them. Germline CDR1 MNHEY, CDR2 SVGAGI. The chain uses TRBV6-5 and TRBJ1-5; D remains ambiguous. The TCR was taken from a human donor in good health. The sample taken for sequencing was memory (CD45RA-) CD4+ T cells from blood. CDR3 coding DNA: TGTGCCAGCAGTTACTCAGTAGATATAGGTCAGCCCCAGCATTTT. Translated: CASSYSVDIGQPQHF.